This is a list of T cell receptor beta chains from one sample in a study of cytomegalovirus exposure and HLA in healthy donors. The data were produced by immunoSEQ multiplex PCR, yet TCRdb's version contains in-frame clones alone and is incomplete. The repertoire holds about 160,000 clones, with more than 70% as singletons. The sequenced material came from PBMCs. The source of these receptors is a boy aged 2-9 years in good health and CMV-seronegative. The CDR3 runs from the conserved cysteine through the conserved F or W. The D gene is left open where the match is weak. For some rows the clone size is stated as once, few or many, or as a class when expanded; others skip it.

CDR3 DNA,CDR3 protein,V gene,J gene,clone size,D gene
TGTGCCAGCAGAGCAACCGGGAATACCGAGGGCATTCAGTACTTC,CASRATGNTEGIQYF,TRBV2,TRBJ2-4,few,-
TGTGCCAGCAGCTTGGGCCAGGGATCCTACGAGCAGTACTTC,CASSLGQGSYEQYF,TRBV5-6,TRBJ2-7,-,-
TGCGCCAGCAGTGATGTAGCGGGAGGGGCAGATACGCAGTATTTT,CASSDVAGGADTQYF,TRBV10-2,TRBJ2-3,-,TRBD2
TGCGCCAGCAGCCTCAGACAGGGAGGCTACGAGCAGTACTTC,CASSLRQGGYEQYF,TRBV5-1,TRBJ2-7,-,-
TGTGCCAGCAGTGAAGCTCGGGTAACCTTTATGACAGATACGCAGTATTTT,CASSEARVTFMTDTQYF,TRBV6-1,TRBJ2-3,-,-
TGTGCCAGCAGCTTAGAAAGGGGGCTAAGCTCTGGAAACACCATATATTTT,CASSLERGLSSGNTIYF,TRBV7-2,TRBJ1-3,-,TRBD1
TGTGCCAGCAGATTTAGCGGGAGATACGAGCAGTACTTC,CASRFSGRYEQYF,TRBV28,TRBJ2-7,-,TRBD2
TGTGCCAGCAGTTACTCGGACAGTACCTACGAGCAGTACTTC,CASSYSDSTYEQYF,TRBV6-5,TRBJ2-7,-,-
TGCGCCAGCAGCTCCCCGGGACAGGGTTTCGCCATTCAGTACTTC,CASSSPGQGFAIQYF,TRBV5-1,TRBJ2-4,-,TRBD1
TGTGCCAGCAGCTTAAGGAGACCGGGGGAGACTAGCGGCTACAATGAGCAGTTCTTC,CASSLRRPGETSGYNEQFF,TRBV7-8,TRBJ2-1,-,TRBD2
TGTGCCTGGGAACGGGAGGACCAAAACATTCAGTACTTC,CAWEREDQNIQYF,TRBV30,TRBJ2-4,once,TRBD2